These T cell receptor beta chains were read from a single sample in a study of CD8+ T cells in alopecia areata. Data came from immunoSEQ multiplex PCR; TCRdb stores just in-frame clones and leaves some out. The sample lists about 280,000 clones, roughly 60% occurring once. Sequencing was performed on CD4+ T cells sorted from blood, taken at week 24, from a patient treated with tofacitinib. These receptors were obtained from a human donor with alopecia areata. The CDR3 runs from the conserved cysteine through the conserved F or W. D genes are given only for firm matches. For some rows the clone size is stated as once, few or many, or as a class when expanded; others skip it.

>TRBJ2-5|.|.|TRBV7-2
TGTGCCAGCAGCTTTATGGGAGAGACCCAGTACTTC
CASSFMGETQYF
>TRBJ2-7|.|few|TRBV29-1
TGCAGCGTTGGACCCCGGCCTCACGAGCAGTACTTC
CSVGPRPHEQYF
>TRBJ1-1|.|few|TRBV19
TGTGCCAGTATCGCAGGGGTTCGAGCTTTCTTT
CASIAGVRAFF
>TRBJ2-7|TRBD1|.|TRBV2
TGTGCCAGCAACCTCCGGGACAGGGGCGGAGAGCAGTACTTC
CASNLRDRGGEQYF
>TRBJ2-5|TRBD2|few|TRBV28
TGTGCCAGCAGTGCCGGGGGGGCTGAGACCCAGTACTTC
CASSAGGAETQYF
>TRBJ1-1|TRBD1|.|TRBV30
TGTGCCTTTCGACAGGGCGGGAACACTGAAGCTTTCTTT
CAFRQGGNTEAFF
>TRBJ2-3|.|few|TRBV5-1
TGCGCCAGCAGCTCCTCGTCGGGAGATACGCAGTATTTT
CASSSSSGDTQYF
>TRBJ1-1|.|.|TRBV6-1
TGTGCCAGCAGTGAAGACCTGACGGGGGTCTTT
CASSEDLTGVF
>TRBJ2-4|.|.|TRBV9
TGTGCCAGCAGCGTAGAGGCGGGGTGGAACATTCAGTACTTC
CASSVEAGWNIQYF
>TRBJ2-5|TRBD1|.|TRBV10-3
TGTGCCATCAGGGGGGACAGATTAGAGACCCAGTACTTC
CAIRGDRLETQYF
>TRBJ2-7|.|.|TRBV18
TGTGCCAGCTCATCGGACAGGTCGGGACTAGACGAGCAGTACTTC
CASSSDRSGLDEQYF
>TRBJ1-2|.|.|TRBV5-6
TGTGCCACCCAGCTTCAGGGATATGGCTACACCTTC
CATQLQGYGYTF
>TRBJ2-5|.|few|TRBV2
TGTGCCAGCAGTCCTACAGGGACAGAGACCCAGTACTTC
CASSPTGTETQYF
>TRBJ1-1|.|.|TRBV29-1
TGCAGCGTTGGGGGACGGGCTCGGACTGAAGCTTTCTTT
CSVGGRARTEAFF
>TRBJ1-5|.|.|TRBV7-9
TGTGCCAGCAGCTTCACCGAGACAGGCAATCAGCCCCAGCATTTT
CASSFTETGNQPQHF
>TRBJ2-5|TRBD2|.|TRBV9
TGTGCCAGCAGCGTAGTGGCGGGGGGGCCGGAGACCCAGTACTTC
CASSVVAGGPETQYF
>TRBJ1-4|.|.|TRBV30
TGTGCCTGGAGGCGGCAGCCAGGAGGCAATGAAAAACTGTTTTTT
CAWRRQPGGNEKLFF
>TRBJ1-1|.|few|TRBV5-8
TGTGCCAGCAGCTTGAGGACAGTGGTTACTGAAGCTTTCTTT
CASSLRTVVTEAFF
>TRBJ2-4|.|few|TRBV13
TGTGCCAGCAGCTTAGGTGTGACCAAAAACATTCAGTACTTC
CASSLGVTKNIQYF
>TRBJ2-1|.|few|TRBV7-2
TGTGCCAGCAGCCGAAGTGGGGGGAGAAATGAGCAGTTCTTC
CASSRSGGRNEQFF
>TRBJ2-4|TRBD1|.|TRBV7-8
TGTGCCAGCAGCTCGGGACAGGGTTGGGACATTCAGTACTTC
CASSSGQGWDIQYF
>TRBJ2-2|TRBD1|.|TRBV5-1
TGCGCCAGCAGCCCCTCCCCACAGGGGCGGATTAACACCGGGGAGCTGTTTTTT
CASSPSPQGRINTGELFF
>TRBJ2-7|.|.|TRBV29-1
TGCAGCGTTGGAGTCAGGGCCTACGAGCAGTACTTC
CSVGVRAYEQYF
>TRBJ2-7|.|.|TRBV4-3
TGCGCCAGCAGCCAAGATCCTGCAGGAGCCTACGAGCAGTACTTC
CASSQDPAGAYEQYF
>TRBJ1-2|.|.|TRBV2
TGTGCCAGCAGTGGGGTCACTAACTATGGCTACACCTTC
CASSGVTNYGYTF
>TRBJ2-5|.|.|TRBV4-1
TGCGCCAGCAGCCAAGTGGGTCAGGGGCCCGGGACCCAGTACTTC
CASSQVGQGPGTQYF
>TRBJ1-1|.|.|TRBV19
TGTGCCAGTAGTATAGGAGGGCACAACACTGAAGCTTTCTTT
CASSIGGHNTEAFF
>TRBJ1-2|.|.|TRBV7-9
TGTGCCAGCAGCCCGACAGGACTAAAAGAGGATTATGGCTACACCTTC
CASSPTGLKEDYGYTF
>TRBJ2-5|TRBD1|.|TRBV7-2
TGTGCCAGCACCTTATACCCCGGGACAGGGATTGGAGAGACCCAGTACTTC
CASTLYPGTGIGETQYF
>TRBJ2-7|.|.|TRBV9
TGTGCCAGCAGCGTAACTCAAAGCTCCTACGAGCAGTACTTC
CASSVTQSSYEQYF
>TRBJ1-1|TRBD1|.|TRBV29-1
TGCAGCGTTAACAGGGGCGAACCAGAAGCTTTCTTT
CSVNRGEPEAFF
>TRBJ2-1|TRBD2|.|TRBV14
TGTGCCAGCAGCACCCTCGGCCGCGGGGGAAGCAATGAGCAGTTCTTC
CASSTLGRGGSNEQFF